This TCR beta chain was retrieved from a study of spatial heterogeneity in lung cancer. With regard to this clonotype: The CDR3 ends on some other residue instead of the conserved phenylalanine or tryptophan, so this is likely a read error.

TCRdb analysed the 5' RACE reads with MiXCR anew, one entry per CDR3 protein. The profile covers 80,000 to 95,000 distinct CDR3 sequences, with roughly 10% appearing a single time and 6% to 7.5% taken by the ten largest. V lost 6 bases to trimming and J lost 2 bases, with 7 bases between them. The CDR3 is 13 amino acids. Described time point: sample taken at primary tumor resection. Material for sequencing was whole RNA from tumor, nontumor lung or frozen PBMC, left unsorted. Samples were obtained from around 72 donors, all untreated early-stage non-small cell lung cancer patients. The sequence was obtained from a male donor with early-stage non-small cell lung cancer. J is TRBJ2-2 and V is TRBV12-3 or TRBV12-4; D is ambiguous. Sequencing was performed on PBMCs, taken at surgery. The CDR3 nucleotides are TGTGCCAGCAGCCTTCACAACACCGGGGAGCTGTTTTTA. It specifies CASSLHNTGELFL.